This T cell receptor (beta chain) emerged from a study of blood T cell repertoires in COVID-19. V lost 5 bases to trimming and J lost 6 bases; unmatched junction nucleotides: 4. The CDR3 has 13 amino acids. The germline gives CDR1 LNHNV, CDR2 YYDKDF (reference sequence). Assay used: immunoSEQ multiplex PCR; TCRdb lists only in-frame clones, some missing. The table shows about 75,000 clones, with 88% occurring only once. The sequence came from a human donor in a cohort sampled during active COVID-19. Specimen: peripheral blood. The V call is TRBV15, the J call TRBJ2-3; 8 positions match TRBD2. The CDR3: CATSGRLADTQYF. Written as DNA, the CDR3 is TGTGCCACCAGCGGCAGACTAGCGGATACGCAGTATTTT.